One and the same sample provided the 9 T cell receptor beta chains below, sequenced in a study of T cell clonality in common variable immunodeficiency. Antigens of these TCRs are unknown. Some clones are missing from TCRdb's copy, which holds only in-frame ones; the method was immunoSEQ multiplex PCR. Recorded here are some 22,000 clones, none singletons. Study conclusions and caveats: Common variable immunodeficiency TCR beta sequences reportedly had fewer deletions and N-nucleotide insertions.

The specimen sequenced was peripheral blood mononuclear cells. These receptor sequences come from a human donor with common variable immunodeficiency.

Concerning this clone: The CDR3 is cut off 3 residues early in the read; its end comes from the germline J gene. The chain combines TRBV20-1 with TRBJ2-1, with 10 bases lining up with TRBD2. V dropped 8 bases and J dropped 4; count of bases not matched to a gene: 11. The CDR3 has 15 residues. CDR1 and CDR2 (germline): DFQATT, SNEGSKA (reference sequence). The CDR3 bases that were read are TGCAGTACCTTTTCCGGACTAGCGGTTTACAATGAG. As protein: CSTFSGLAVYNE. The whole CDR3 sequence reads CSTFSGLAVYNEQFF.

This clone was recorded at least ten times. This CDR3 reads CAWNRVAEQFF. CDR3 DNA (partial): TGTGCCTGGAATCGGGTAGCTGAG. The chain is built from TRBV30 and TRBJ2-1; D uncertain. The read halts 3 residues ahead of the CDR3 end, with the missing end drawn from the germline J gene. The V gene lost 4 bases and the J gene lost 9 bases, with 10 bases spanning the gap. The length of the CDR3 is 11 residues. The germline V gene encodes CDR1 GTSNPN and CDR2 SVGIG (reference sequence).

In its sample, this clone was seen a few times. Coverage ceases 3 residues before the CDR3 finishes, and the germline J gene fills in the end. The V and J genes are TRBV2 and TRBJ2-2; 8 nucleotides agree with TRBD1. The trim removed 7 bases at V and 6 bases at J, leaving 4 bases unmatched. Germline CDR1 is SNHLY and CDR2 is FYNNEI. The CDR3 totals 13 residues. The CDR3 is CASTLTGAGELFF. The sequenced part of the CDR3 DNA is TGTGCCAGCACCTTGACAGGGGCCGGGGAG.

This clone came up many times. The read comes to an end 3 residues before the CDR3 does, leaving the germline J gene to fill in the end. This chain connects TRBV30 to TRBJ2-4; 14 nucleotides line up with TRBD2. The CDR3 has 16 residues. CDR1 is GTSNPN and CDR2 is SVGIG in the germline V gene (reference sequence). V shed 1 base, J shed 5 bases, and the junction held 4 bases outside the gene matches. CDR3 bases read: TGTGCCTGGAGTGGAGGACTAGCGGGAGGCCAAAACATT. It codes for CAWSGGLAGGQNI. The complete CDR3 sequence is CAWSGGLAGGQNIQYF.

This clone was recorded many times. The CDR3 DNA, read in part, is TGCAGTGCTAATACTAACTATGGC. Its translation is CSANTNYG. The CDR3 in its entirety is CSANTNYGYTF. J is TRBJ1-2 and V is TRBV20-1; D unresolved. The read terminates 3 residues ahead of where the CDR3 ends, so the germline J gene completes it. The CDR3 is 11 amino acids. V was shortened by 4 bases and J by 0 bases, with 3 bases between the two germline ends. Per the germline V gene, CDR1 is DFQATT and CDR2 is SNEGSKA (reference sequence).

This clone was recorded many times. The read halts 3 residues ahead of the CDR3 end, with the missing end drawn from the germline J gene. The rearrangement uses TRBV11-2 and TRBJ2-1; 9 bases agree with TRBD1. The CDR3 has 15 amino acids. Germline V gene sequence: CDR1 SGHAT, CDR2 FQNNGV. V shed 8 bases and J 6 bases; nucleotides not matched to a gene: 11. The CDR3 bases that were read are TGTGCCAGCCGGGACAGGGTAGGGTTCGGCAATGAG. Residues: CASRDRVGFGNE. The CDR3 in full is CASRDRVGFGNEQFF.

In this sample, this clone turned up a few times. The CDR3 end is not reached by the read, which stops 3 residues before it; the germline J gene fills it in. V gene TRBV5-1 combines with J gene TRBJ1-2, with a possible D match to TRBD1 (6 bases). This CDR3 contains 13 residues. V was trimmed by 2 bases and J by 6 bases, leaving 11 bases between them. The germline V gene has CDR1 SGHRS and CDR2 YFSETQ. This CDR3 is CASSLDRMDGYTF. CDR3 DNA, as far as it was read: TGCGCCAGCAGCTTAGACAGGATGGATGGC.

The CDR3 DNA, read in part, is TGTGCCAGCATCCTAGACAGGGAATGGGATGGC. Amino acids: CASILDREWDG. The whole CDR3 region reads CASILDREWDGYTF. V gene TRBV2 combines with J gene TRBJ1-2; 7 nucleotides match TRBD1. Read coverage stops 3 residues before the CDR3 terminus; the germline J gene supplies the remainder. The CDR3 sequence is 14 residues long. Germline V gives CDR1 SNHLY, CDR2 FYNNEI. The J segment lost 6 bases and the V segment lost 7 bases, leaving 11 bases of the junction unmatched.

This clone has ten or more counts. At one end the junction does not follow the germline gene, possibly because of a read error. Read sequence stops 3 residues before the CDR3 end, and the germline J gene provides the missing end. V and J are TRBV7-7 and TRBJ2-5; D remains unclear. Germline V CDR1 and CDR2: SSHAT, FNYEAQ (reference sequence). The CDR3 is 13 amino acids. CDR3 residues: CASSLRLQETQYF. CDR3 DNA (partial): TGTGCTAGCAGCTTGAGGTTACAAGAGACC.